The rows below give T cell receptor beta chains drawn from one sample of a study of blood T cells in healthy people across ages. A single record per CDR3 protein comes from TCRdb applying MiXCR to the 5' RACE reads. In the table there are about 720,000 distinct CDR3 sequences, 20% to 25% of which are singletons. These data were also filed under a second study, of T cells of mothers and their children.

Sequenced sample: blood. Receptors originate from a boy under 18 in good health. The CDR3 runs from the conserved cysteine through the conserved F or W. D genes are given only for firm matches. Clone size is given for some rows only: seen once, a few or many times, or a class if the clone is expanded.

J: TRBJ1-4
D: .
size: .
V: TRBV2
DNA: TGTGCCAGCGCCAGGACTCAGGGACTTAACGAAAAACTGTTTTTT
CDR3: CASARTQGLNEKLFF

J: TRBJ2-1
D: .
size: .
V: TRBV29-1
DNA: TGCAGCGTTGTGTCGGGGGGCTATGAGCAGTTCTTC
CDR3: CSVVSGGYEQFF

J: TRBJ2-3
D: .
size: .
V: TRBV29-1
DNA: TGCAGCGTTGATAACACAGATACGCAGTATTTT
CDR3: CSVDNTDTQYF

J: TRBJ2-5
D: TRBD2
size: .
V: TRBV18
DNA: TGTGCCAGCTCACCACGTCCGGCGGGGGGCCGTCAAGAGACCCAGTACTTC
CDR3: CASSPRPAGGRQETQYF

J: TRBJ1-2
D: TRBD1
size: .
V: TRBV7-2
DNA: TGTGCCAGCAGCCCCGACAGGGGGCGGATTCTCAATGGCTACACCTTC
CDR3: CASSPDRGRILNGYTF

J: TRBJ2-7
D: TRBD1
size: .
V: TRBV20-1
DNA: TGCAGTGCTAGATCAGGGGGCGTATCCTACGAGCAGTACTTC
CDR3: CSARSGGVSYEQYF

J: TRBJ2-6
D: .
size: .
V: TRBV7-9
DNA: TGTGCCAGCGGTGGAGGGTCGGATTCTGGGGCCAACGTCCTGACTTTC
CDR3: CASGGGSDSGANVLTF

J: TRBJ2-1
D: .
size: .
V: TRBV20-1
DNA: TGCAGCGTCACCGCGCTAGCCCATGAGCAGTTCTTC
CDR3: CSVTALAHEQFF

J: TRBJ2-7
D: .
size: .
V: TRBV27
DNA: TGTGCCAGCAGTTTACAGGGGACACCTACCTACGAGCAGTACTTC
CDR3: CASSLQGTPTYEQYF

J: TRBJ2-2
D: .
size: .
V: TRBV27
DNA: TGTGCCAGCAGTTTCGCGGGGCTCTCGGGCACCGGGGAGCTGTTTTTT
CDR3: CASSFAGLSGTGELFF

J: TRBJ2-5
D: .
size: few
V: TRBV4-3
DNA: TGCGCCAGCAGCCAAGATTACCCGACCGGGGGTCAAGAGACCCAGTACTTC
CDR3: CASSQDYPTGGQETQYF

J: TRBJ2-3
D: TRBD2
size: .
V: TRBV4-3
DNA: TGCGCCAGCAGCACAGAGGTAGCGGGCCGCACAGATACGCAGTATTTT
CDR3: CASSTEVAGRTDTQYF

J: TRBJ2-2
D: TRBD1
size: .
V: TRBV7-2
DNA: TGTGCCAGCAGCGAACAGGGGGCGTTTGTCGGGGAGCTGTTTTTT
CDR3: CASSEQGAFVGELFF

J: TRBJ2-3
D: TRBD1
size: .
V: TRBV20-1
DNA: TGCAGTGCTAGGGACAGGGCGGCAGATACGCAGTATTTT
CDR3: CSARDRAADTQYF

J: TRBJ1-2
D: .
size: .
V: TRBV7-9
DNA: TGTGCCAGCGTCTCCGGGACTGCGAACTATGGCTACACCTTC
CDR3: CASVSGTANYGYTF

J: TRBJ2-3
D: TRBD2
size: many
V: TRBV7-6
DNA: TGTGCCAGCAGCTTAGTCAGCGGGGGCAGCACAGATACGCAGTATTTT
CDR3: CASSLVSGGSTDTQYF

J: TRBJ1-4
D: .
size: few
V: TRBV28
DNA: TGTGCCAGCATTGGAGGGACATCGGCTGAAAAACTGTTTTTT
CDR3: CASIGGTSAEKLFF

J: TRBJ2-3
D: TRBD1
size: .
V: TRBV29-1
DNA: TGCAGCGTTGACGGACAGGGGGAATACACAGATACGCAGTATTTT
CDR3: CSVDGQGEYTDTQYF

J: TRBJ2-5
D: .
size: once
V: TRBV29-1
DNA: .
CDR3: CSVDLERETQYF

J: TRBJ1-1
D: .
size: .
V: TRBV12-3/TRBV12-4
DNA: TGTGCCAGCAGAACCGGAAACCTGAACACTGAAGCTTTCTTT
CDR3: CASRTGNLNTEAFF

J: TRBJ2-1
D: .
size: .
V: TRBV29-1
DNA: TGCAGCGTACTATCCGGGGGATACAATGAGCAGTTCTTC
CDR3: CSVLSGGYNEQFF

J: TRBJ2-5
D: .
size: .
V: TRBV12-3/TRBV12-4
DNA: TGTGCCAGCAGTTTTCGCGGGGTACCCGAGACCCAGTACTTC
CDR3: CASSFRGVPETQYF

J: TRBJ2-7
D: .
size: few
V: TRBV9
DNA: TGTGCCAGCAGCGCCACAGGGCACGAGCAGTACTTC
CDR3: CASSATGHEQYF

J: TRBJ1-4
D: TRBD1
size: .
V: TRBV11-2
DNA: TGTGCCAGCAGCTTATGGGACAGGGGGCGCGTAGGGGAAACTAATGAAAAACTGTTTTTT
CDR3: CASSLWDRGRVGETNEKLFF

J: TRBJ1-4
D: .
size: few
V: TRBV5-6
DNA: TGTGCCAGCAGACACGGACAGTCAACTAATGAAAAACTGTTTTTT
CDR3: CASRHGQSTNEKLFF

J: TRBJ2-4
D: TRBD1
size: few
V: TRBV4-1
DNA: TGCGCCAGCAGCCCGGCGGGCAGGGGGAAAAACATTCAGTACTTC
CDR3: CASSPAGRGKNIQYF

J: TRBJ2-7
D: .
size: few
V: TRBV20-1
DNA: TGCAGTGCTAGAGTCGGGCGGAACCCCTCCTACGAGCAGTACTTC
CDR3: CSARVGRNPSYEQYF

J: TRBJ1-2
D: .
size: .
V: TRBV9
DNA: TGTGCCAGCAGCGTAGTTGGGGGAGGCTACACCTTC
CDR3: CASSVVGGGYTF

J: TRBJ1-5
D: .
size: .
V: TRBV20-1
DNA: TGCAGTGCCCTAGACATCTCCACCTTGCAATCGGGTCAGCCCCAGCATTTT
CDR3: CSALDISTLQSGQPQHF

J: TRBJ2-3
D: .
size: .
V: TRBV29-1
DNA: TGCAGCGTTGAAGATGGGGGTCGGCTAGAAACAGATACGCAGTATTTT
CDR3: CSVEDGGRLETDTQYF

J: TRBJ1-2
D: .
size: .
V: TRBV28
DNA: TGTGCCAGCAGTCCAACCTCGGTCAGAAACTATGGCTACACCTTC
CDR3: CASSPTSVRNYGYTF

J: TRBJ2-5
D: .
size: few
V: TRBV4-3
DNA: TGCGCCAGCAGCCCCGATGGGGTCGGGGAGACCCAGTACTTC
CDR3: CASSPDGVGETQYF

J: TRBJ1-5
D: .
size: .
V: TRBV19
DNA: TGTGCCAGTAGTAGGGACCAAAGCAATCAGCCCCAGCATTTT
CDR3: CASSRDQSNQPQHF

J: TRBJ1-1
D: .
size: few
V: TRBV29-1
DNA: TGCAGCGGCAGGGGACATACTGAAGCTTTCTTT
CDR3: CSGRGHTEAFF

J: TRBJ1-5
D: TRBD1
size: few
V: TRBV7-2
DNA: TGTGCCAGCAGCCCCAATCCAGGGGGCTGGCAGCCCCAGCATTTT
CDR3: CASSPNPGGWQPQHF

J: TRBJ2-1
D: .
size: few
V: TRBV5-1
DNA: TGCGCCAGCAGCTTCGGAGTCTCTCTCAATGAGCAGTTCTTC
CDR3: CASSFGVSLNEQFF

J: TRBJ2-1
D: TRBD2
size: .
V: TRBV7-2
DNA: TGTGCCAGCAGCTCCCAGAGGGAGGGTGAGCAGTTCTTC
CDR3: CASSSQREGEQFF

J: TRBJ1-6
D: .
size: .
V: TRBV20-1
DNA: TGCAGTGCTAGGACAGGACTCCCCCTAAATCTATATAATTCACCCCTCCACTTT
CDR3: CSARTGLPLNLYNSPLHF

J: TRBJ2-5
D: .
size: .
V: TRBV7-6
DNA: TGTGCCAGCAGCACACGGGAAGGGGAGACCCAGTACTTC
CDR3: CASSTREGETQYF

J: TRBJ2-7
D: .
size: .
V: TRBV29-1
DNA: TGCAGCGTTGTATGGGGGGCGACCTACGAGCAGTACTTC
CDR3: CSVVWGATYEQYF

J: TRBJ1-1
D: .
size: .
V: TRBV28
DNA: TGTGCCAGCAGTTTCCACGTGCGGGAAGCTTTCTTT
CDR3: CASSFHVREAFF

J: TRBJ2-1
D: .
size: .
V: TRBV5-1
DNA: TGCGCCAGCAGCTCCCGGGCCCGGATGGGCAATGAGCAGTTCTTC
CDR3: CASSSRARMGNEQFF

J: TRBJ2-7
D: .
size: few
V: TRBV11-2
DNA: TGTGCCAGCAGCTTTCATAGTACCTACGAGCAGTACTTC
CDR3: CASSFHSTYEQYF

J: TRBJ2-7
D: .
size: .
V: TRBV20-1
DNA: TGCAGTGCTAGAGATTACCGGGGCTCCTACGAGCAGTACTTC
CDR3: CSARDYRGSYEQYF

J: TRBJ2-7
D: .
size: .
V: TRBV5-6
DNA: TGTGCCAGCAGCTTGATTGGGAAAAGCGACGAGCAGTACTTC
CDR3: CASSLIGKSDEQYF